A single sample gave rise to the 26 T cell receptor beta chains below, sequenced in a study of OX40 agonist ivuxolimab in advanced cancers. Here immunoSEQ multiplex PCR was the method, and the copy in TCRdb shows in-frame clones only, minus some. This repertoire shows almost 90,000 clones, just under 90% found once; its top ten account for about 1.6%. Here the sequenced sample was CD4+ or CD8+ T cells sorted from blood, taken in a trial of the OX40 agonist ivuxolimab. The source is an adult with an advanced solid tumor such as melanoma, head and neck, liver or kidney cancer.

A note on this clone: Other DNA sequences from this sample encode an identical CDR3 as well. The CDR3 bases are TGTGCCAGCAGCCCCGGGACAGGGGGCGCCTACGAGCAGTACTTC. Encoded protein: CASSPGTGGAYEQYF. The rearrangement uses TRBV5-4 and TRBJ2-7, with 12 bases that match TRBD1. V lost 4 bases to trimming and J lost 2 bases; unmatched junction nucleotides: 4. There are 15 residues in the CDR3. CDR1 is SGHNT and CDR2 is YYREEE in the germline V gene (reference sequence).

This chain connects TRBV10-3 to TRBJ2-6; maybe TRBD2 (5 bases). Trimming stripped 6 bases from V and 4 bases from J, with 10 bases between. Germline lookup yields CDR1 ENHRY and CDR2 SYGVKD. The CDR3 is made up of 14 amino acids. CDR3 nucleotides: TGTGCCATCAGAAGCGGATCCGGGGCCAACGTCCTGACTTTC. Translation: CAIRSGSGANVLTF.

The rearrangement joins TRBV4-3 to TRBJ2-7, with unresolved D. The CDR3 has 14 amino acids. V lost 0 bases and J 0 bases, leaving 6 bases between the germline ends. CDR1 LGHNA and CDR2 YSLEER come from the germline V gene. CDR3 residues: CASSQDSTSYEQYF. The CDR3 nucleotides are TGCGCCAGCAGCCAAGATTCGACCTCCTACGAGCAGTACTTC.

The chain links TRBV2 to TRBJ1-1; weak D call: TRBD1 (5 bases). Germline V gives CDR1 SNHLY, CDR2 FYNNEI. Trimming removed 6 bases from V and 3 bases from J, with 11 bases in between. The CDR3 is 13 residues long. CDR3 in DNA: TGTGCCAGCAGGGCAGGGCGGGACACTGAAGCTTTCTTT. Translation gives CASRAGRDTEAFF.

The chain's CDR3 is CASSKTSGSSTDTQYF. The CDR3 coding sequence is TGCGCCAGCAGTAAAACTAGCGGGAGTAGCACAGATACGCAGTATTTT. V gene TRBV10-2 combines with J gene TRBJ2-3; 11 nucleotides align to TRBD2. With 5 bases clipped from V and 0 bases from J, the junction kept 4 bases outside the gene matches. The CDR3 is 16 amino acids. Per germline, CDR1 WSHSY and CDR2 SAAADI.

The rearrangement uses TRBV29-1 and TRBJ2-5, with 10 bases identical to TRBD2. This CDR3 spans 14 amino acids. CDR1 is SQVTM, CDR2 ANQGSEA, per germline. With V trimmed by 0 bases and J by 5 bases, 3 bases remained unmatched. The CDR3 DNA follows: TGCAGCGTTGAAGAAGGACTAGCGGTTGAGACCCAGTACTTC. It translates to CSVEEGLAVETQYF.

The rearrangement links TRBV11-2 to TRBJ2-5; 8 bases map to TRBD2. This CDR3 contains 13 residues. Germline V gene data show CDR1 as SGHAT and CDR2 as FQNNGV. Losses at the gene ends were 3 bases for V and 4 bases for J; bases not matched to a gene: 1. DNA for the CDR3: TGTGCCAGCAGCTTCGGGGGGGGAGAGACCCAGTACTTC. Its protein product is CASSFGGGETQYF.

The rearrangement joins TRBV2 to TRBJ1-1; weak D call: TRBD1 (5 bases). CDR3 length: 13 amino acids. The V end lost 7 bases, the J end lost 1 base, and 10 bases lay between the germline ends. Germline V gives CDR1 SNHLY, CDR2 FYNNEI. CDR3 bases: TGTGCCAGCACCGGAGACAGGAACACTGAAGCTTTCTTT. Translated, it gives CASTGDRNTEAFF.

V gene TRBV11-2 combines with J gene TRBJ1-5; maybe TRBD1 (5 bases). This CDR3 has 13 amino acids. Germline lookup yields CDR1 SGHAT and CDR2 FQNNGV. V lost 1 base and J 5 bases, leaving 6 bases between the germline ends. As DNA, the CDR3 is TGTGCCAGCAGCTTAGGGGACGATCAGCCCCAGCATTTT. It yields the protein CASSLGDDQPQHF. Looking up the rest from reference TRBV11-2 and TRBJ1-5 gives the full variable domain: EAGVAQSPRYKIIEKRQSVAFWCNPISGHATLYWYQQILGQGPKLLIQFQNNGVVDDSQLPKDRFSAERLKGVDSTLKIQPAKLEDSAVYLCASSLGDDQPQHFGDGTRLSIL.

CDR3 sequence reads: CASSAGTGWTNEKLFF. In DNA, the CDR3 is TGTGCCAGCAGCGCAGGGACAGGGTGGACTAATGAAAAACTGTTTTTT. The chain recombines TRBV7-6 with TRBJ1-4; 9 bases fit TRBD1. Germline assignment: CDR1 SGHVS and CDR2 FNYEAQ. CDR3 length: 16 amino acids. The trim removed 5 bases at V and 2 bases at J, leaving 6 bases unmatched. The complete variable domain, with remaining parts taken from reference TRBV7-6 and TRBJ1-4, reads GAGVSQSPRYKVTKRGQDVALRCDPISGHVSLYWYRQALGQGPEFLTYFNYEAQQDKSGLPNDRFSAERPEGSISTLTIQRTEQRDSAMYRCASSAGTGWTNEKLFFGSGTQLSVL.

V is TRBV9 and J is TRBJ1-3; 7 bases agree with TRBD1. V shed 0 bases and J 3 bases; nucleotides not matched to a gene: 3. The length of the CDR3 is 15 residues. CDR1 is SGDLS, CDR2 YYNGEE, per germline. The CDR3 DNA reads TGTGCCAGCAGCGTAGGGGCAGGGGGTGGAAACACCATATATTTT. Translation gives CASSVGAGGGNTIYF.

The chain links TRBV7-9 to TRBJ2-2; D is possibly TRBD2 (5 bases). The V end lost 5 bases, the J end lost 8 bases, and 18 bases lay between the germline ends. The CDR3 covers 15 residues. CDR1 SEHNR and CDR2 FQNEAQ come from the germline V gene (reference sequence). For the CDR3, the DNA is TGTGCCAGCAGCCCCGCCGGGATAGCAAGGGGGGAGCTGTTTTTT. This sequence encodes CASSPAGIARGELFF.

The rearrangement links TRBV18 to TRBJ1-1; TRBD1 agrees at 11 bases. The CDR3 is 16 amino acids. The trim removed 3 bases at V and 7 bases at J, leaving 10 bases unmatched. Looked up from germline, CDR1 is KGHSH and CDR2 is LQKENI. DNA for the CDR3: TGTGCCAGCTCACCCCAAGGACAGGGGGCAGGGTTTGAAGCTTTCTTT. This sequence encodes CASSPQGQGAGFEAFF.

The CDR3 DNA follows: TGTGCCACCAGCAGAGTTACAGGGAACACTGAAGCTTTCTTT. It specifies CATSRVTGNTEAFF. This chain uses TRBV15 with TRBJ1-1, with D maybe TRBD1 (5 bases). The germline V gene has CDR1 LNHNV and CDR2 YYDKDF (reference sequence). The CDR3 contains 14 residues. With 1 base removed from V and 1 base from J, the gap between germline ends came to 7 bases.

The chain uses TRBV19 and TRBJ2-5; TRBD1 agrees at 9 bases. The V gene end was trimmed by 5 bases and the J gene end by 5 bases; junction bases not matched to a gene: 6. The V gene's germline CDR1 is LNHDA and CDR2 SQIVND (reference sequence). This CDR3 is 14 amino acids long. DNA of the CDR3: TGTGCCAGTAGTCTCAGACAGGGGGGGGAGACCCAGTACTTC. Translated, it gives CASSLRQGGETQYF.

A word on this clone: The junction departs from the called germline gene at one end, perhaps through a read error. The chain employs TRBV6-1 and TRBJ2-7; 7 nucleotides align to TRBD2. Germline CDR1 reads MNHNS; CDR2 reads SASEGT. The CDR3 extends over 11 amino acids. CDR3: CATPPPVAGVF. In DNA, the CDR3 is TGTGCCACCCCGCCCCCCGTGGCGGGGGTCTTC.

V is TRBV6-1 and J is TRBJ2-2; TRBD2 agrees at 8 bases. V shed 3 bases and J 0 bases; nucleotides not matched to a gene: 3. CDR3 length: 16 residues. Germline lookup yields CDR1 MNHNS and CDR2 SASEGT. DNA for the CDR3: TGTGCCAGCAGTGACGCGGGGGGAACGAACACCGGGGAGCTGTTTTTT. Its protein product is CASSDAGGTNTGELFF.

This clone was observed a few times. This sequence joins TRBV5-1 and TRBJ2-7; 13 bases fit TRBD2. CDR1 is SGHRS, CDR2 YFSETQ, per germline. Trimming took 4 bases from V and 5 from J; bases not matched to a gene: 6. The CDR3 spans 15 residues. CDR3 amino acids: CASSPQLAGGDEQYF. The DNA of the CDR3 is TGCGCCAGCAGCCCACAACTAGCGGGGGGGGACGAGCAGTACTTC. The full variable domain, in which reference TRBV5-1 and TRBJ2-7 provide the parts outside the CDR3, is KAGVTQTPRYLIKTRGQQVTLSCSPISGHRSVSWYQQTPGQGLQFLFEYFSETQRNKGNFPGRFSGRQFSNSRSEMNVSTLELGDSALYLCASSPQLAGGDEQYFGPGTRLTVT.

The V and J genes are TRBV6-6 and TRBJ2-1, with 9 bases lining up with TRBD1. V shed 1 base and J 6 bases; nucleotides not matched to a gene: 1. The CDR3 contains 14 residues. Looked up from germline, CDR1 is MNHNY and CDR2 is SVGAGI (reference sequence). In DNA, the CDR3 is TGTGCCAGCAGTTACTTGGGACAGGGCAATGAGCAGTTCTTC. Translated: CASSYLGQGNEQFF.

This clone was seen a single time. This sequence joins TRBV7-2 and TRBJ2-7; D unclear. Germline loops: CDR1 SGHTA, CDR2 FQGNSA. The V gene lost 7 bases and the J gene lost 3 bases, with 10 bases spanning the gap. The length of the CDR3 is 12 residues. The CDR3 nucleotides read TGTGCCAGCACCTCGAGCTACTACGAGCAGTACTTC. Protein sequence: CASTSSYYEQYF.

The chain carries TRBV2 and TRBJ1-1; 8 nucleotides line up with TRBD1. From germline, CDR1 is SNHLY and CDR2 FYNNEI. Germline trimming cut 7 bases from V and 3 bases from J; bases unmatched to any gene: 7. The CDR3 runs to 14 residues. CDR3 sequence (DNA): TGTGCCAGCACCGAGACAGGGGTAGACACTGAAGCTTTCTTT. It codes for CASTETGVDTEAFF.

This chain joins TRBV6-4 and TRBJ2-5; possibly TRBD1 for D (5 bases). V shed 6 bases and J shed 2 bases, with 16 bases lying between them. The CDR3 contains 15 residues. Germline values: CDR1 MRHNA, CDR2 SNTAGT. CDR3 loop: CASSARQILQETQYF. CDR3 nucleotide sequence: TGTGCCAGCAGCGCTAGACAGATACTACAAGAGACCCAGTACTTC.

The chain recombines TRBV2 with TRBJ1-1; 8 positions match TRBD1. Per the germline V gene, CDR1 is SNHLY and CDR2 is FYNNEI. This CDR3 contains 14 residues. V gave up 7 bases and J gave up 5 bases; unmatched junction bases: 9. CDR3 loop: CASTNRGSETEAFF. The CDR3 DNA follows: TGTGCCAGCACGAACAGGGGGTCAGAAACTGAAGCTTTCTTT.

This chain links TRBV6-1 with TRBJ2-5; no firm D call. This CDR3 spans 15 amino acids. The V and J ends lost 1 base and 5 bases respectively, with 14 bases between them. Germline CDR1 is MNHNS and CDR2 is SASEGT. The CDR3 nucleotides read TGTGCCAGCAGTGAAGGGCCGCTTCCTGGGGAGACCCAGTACTTC. This sequence encodes CASSEGPLPGETQYF.

The chain uses TRBV18 and TRBJ1-5, with D maybe TRBD1 (5 bases). Germline CDR1 is KGHSH and CDR2 is LQKENI. There are 13 residues in the CDR3. The V gene lost 3 bases and the J gene lost 7 bases, with 10 bases spanning the gap. The CDR3 here is CASSPGGDQPQHF. The CDR3 region has the DNA TGTGCCAGCTCACCTGGGGGGGACCAGCCCCAGCATTTT.

The chain carries TRBV30 and TRBJ1-5; 10 bases are a match to TRBD1. CDR1 and CDR2 (germline): GTSNPN, SVGIG (reference sequence). This CDR3 has 20 residues. Losses at the gene ends were 1 base for V and 0 bases for J; bases not matched to a gene: 15. In nucleotides, the CDR3 is TGTGCCTGGAGTGCCCTCTCCCCGGGACAGGGGCCTTATAGCAATCAGCCCCAGCATTTT. Translated: CAWSALSPGQGPYSNQPQHF.